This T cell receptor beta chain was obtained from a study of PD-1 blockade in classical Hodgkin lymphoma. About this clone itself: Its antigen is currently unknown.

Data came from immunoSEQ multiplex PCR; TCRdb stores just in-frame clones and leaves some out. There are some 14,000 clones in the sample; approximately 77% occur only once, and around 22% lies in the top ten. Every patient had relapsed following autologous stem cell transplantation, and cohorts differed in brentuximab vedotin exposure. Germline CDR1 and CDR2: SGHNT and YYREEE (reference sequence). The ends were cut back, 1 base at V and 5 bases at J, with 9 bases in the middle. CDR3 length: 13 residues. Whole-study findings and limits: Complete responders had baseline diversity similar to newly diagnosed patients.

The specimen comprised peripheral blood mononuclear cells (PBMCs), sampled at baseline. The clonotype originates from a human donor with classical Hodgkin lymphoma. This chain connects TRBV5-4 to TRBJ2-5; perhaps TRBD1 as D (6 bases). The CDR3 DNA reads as TGTGCCAGCAGCTTGCCAGGGGTCGAGACCCAGTACTTC. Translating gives CASSLPGVETQYF.